The clone carrying this T cell receptor (beta chain) has more than one count but fewer than ten. V dropped 6 bases and J dropped 0; count of bases not matched to a gene: 10. Germline CDR1 is DFQATT and CDR2 is SNEGSKA (reference sequence). The CDR3 has 15 amino acids. This sample was taken from a study of T-cell reconstitution after alpha-beta-depleted transplantation in children. This sample's TCRbeta library carried unique molecular identifier barcodes. TCRdb redid the calling of the PCR reads with MiXCR, one entry per CDR3 protein. The top ten clones hold around two fifths of a sample with about 340,000 distinct CDR3 sequences, 15% to 20% of them seen once.

This chain joins TRBV20-1 and TRBJ1-1; 7 nucleotides line up with TRBD1. Source: PBMCs, mostly from graft donor cells, taken 360 days after TCRalphabeta/CD19-depleted stem cell transplant. The receptor's source is a male patient between 2 and 10 years old who had a stem cell transplant for acute lymphoblastic leukemia, so the T cells may come from the graft donor. The CDR3 nucleotides read TGCAGTGCCAACCCCCTGACAGGGATGAACACTGAAGCTTTCTTT. Its translation: CSANPLTGMNTEAFF.